This entry lists 12 T cell receptor beta chains sequenced from one sample in a study of blood T cells in healthy people across ages. With a J-beta primer mix and a sample-barcoded 5' primer, a second PCR ran about 7 to 12 cycles. TCRdb called the 5' RACE reads again in MiXCR, with one record for every CDR3 protein. The table shows about 500,000 distinct CDR3 sequences, with 20% to 30% occurring only once. These sequences were also reported in another study, on T cells of mothers and their children.

Sequencing was performed on blood. These receptors originate from a boy aged 5-17 years in good health.

The chain recombines TRBV21-1 with TRBJ2-4. TRBV21-1 is classified as a pseudogene. The CDR3 runs 12 residues. The CDR3, as DNA: TGTGCCAGCAGCGGGAAGGACCAAATTCAGTACTTC. Translated, it gives CASSGKDQIQYF.

This clonotype was seen a handful of times. The chain combines TRBV6-2 or TRBV6-3 with TRBJ2-5, with 8 bases lining up with TRBD1. The CDR3 length is 13 residues. Germline V gene data show CDR1 as MNHEY and CDR2 as SVGEGT. J was trimmed by 4 bases and V by 6 bases; bases with no gene match: 4. CDR3 protein: CASRAGTGETQYF. CDR3 DNA: TGTGCCAGCAGGGCCGGGACAGGAGAGACCCAGTACTTC.

The sample holds a few counts of this clonotype. The V gene is TRBV15, the J gene TRBJ2-3; D possibly corresponds to TRBD1 (5 bases). The V end lost 4 bases, the J end lost 2 bases, and 13 bases lay between the germline ends. This CDR3 contains 15 residues. The V gene's germline CDR1 is LNHNV and CDR2 YYDKDF (reference sequence). The CDR3 DNA sequence: TGTGCCACCAGCACCGACAGAAGGCCCACAGATACGCAGTATTTT. Amino acid sequence: CATSTDRRPTDTQYF.

J is TRBJ2-1 and V is TRBV20-1, with 8 bases fitting TRBD2. The V gene end was trimmed by 3 bases and the J gene end by 6 bases; junction bases not matched to a gene: 7. CDR1 and CDR2 from the germline V gene are DFQATT and SNEGSKA (reference sequence). The CDR3 length is 14 residues. CDR3 sequence reads: CSARSGGAGNEQFF. CDR3 nucleotides: TGCAGTGCTAGGTCGGGGGGGGCCGGCAATGAGCAGTTCTTC.

The V gene is TRBV6-5, the J gene TRBJ1-2; a weak D match, TRBD1 (6 bases). CDR3 size: 13 residues. The V gene lost 5 bases and the J gene lost 5 bases, with 12 bases spanning the gap. Germline assignment: CDR1 MNHEY and CDR2 SVGAGI. The chain's CDR3 is CASSRGGRYGYTF. Written as DNA, the CDR3 is TGTGCCAGCAGTAGAGGGGGACGTTATGGCTACACCTTC.

CDR3 sequence (DNA): TGTGCCATCAGGGGCAGGCTCGCCGCGGAAGCTTTCTTT. Translated: CAIRGRLAAEAFF. The chain joins TRBV10-3 to TRBJ1-1, with D unresolved. Trimming cost V 6 bases and J 8 bases, with 16 bases left between them. Germline V gene lookup returns CDR1 ENHRY and CDR2 SYGVKD. The CDR3 totals 13 residues.

This clonotype was observed at least ten times. The V and J genes are TRBV7-2 and TRBJ2-7, with D unclear. V was trimmed by 0 bases and J by 3 bases, leaving 3 bases between them. The CDR3 has 12 residues. Germline loops: CDR1 SGHTA, CDR2 FQGNSA. The CDR3 DNA reads as TGTGCCAGCAGCTTAGCGAACTACGAGCAGTACTTC. It is translated as CASSLANYEQYF.

Details on this clonotype: A junction end diverges from the germline sequence, so it may reflect a read error. This rearrangement joins TRBV5-1 to TRBJ1-2, with D possibly being TRBD1 (5 bases). Germline lookup yields CDR1 SGHRS and CDR2 YFSETQ. The CDR3 loop spans 13 amino acids. The DNA for the CDR3 is TGCGCCAGCGGTCCAGGGAGTAGCTATGGCCACACCTTC. Residues: CASGPGSSYGHTF.

At least ten counts were recorded for this clonotype. A read error may account for a junction end that differs from germline. The chain carries TRBV24-1 and TRBJ2-5, with 9 bases identical to TRBD1. The CDR3 is made up of 13 amino acids. The germline CDR1 and CDR2 sequences are KGHDR and SFDVKD. Written as DNA, the CDR3 is TGTGCCACCAGTGATTCGCAGGGACAGGGTCTGTTCTTC. This sequence encodes CATSDSQGQGLFF.

This clonotype came up a few times. V gene TRBV7-2 combines with J gene TRBJ2-7, with D unclear. TRBJ2-5 explains the end of the DNA better; the J call may be wrong. The CDR3 runs to 13 residues. The germline CDR1 and CDR2 sequences are SGHTA and FQGNSA. The CDR3 region is CASSLVVVETQYF. In DNA, the CDR3 is TGTGCCAGCAGCTTAGTCGTTGTAGAGACCCAGTACTTC.

The J gene is TRBJ2-7, the V gene TRBV12-3 or TRBV12-4; 9 bases are a match to TRBD2. Trimming removed 2 bases from V and 0 bases from J; junction bases left unmatched: 2. The CDR3 has 15 residues. CDR3: CASSLSSGNSYEQYF. CDR3 nucleotide sequence: TGTGCCAGCAGTTTATCTAGCGGGAACTCCTACGAGCAGTACTTC.

This clonotype was counted between two and nine times. This rearrangement joins TRBV28 to TRBJ2-4, with 9 bases that match TRBD1. Germline values: CDR1 MDHEN, CDR2 SYDVKM. V shed 6 bases, J shed 1 base, and the junction held 10 bases outside the gene matches. The CDR3 is 17 amino acids. CDR3 loop: CASSYRTGVLAKNIQYF. CDR3 sequence (DNA): TGTGCCAGCAGCTATCGGACAGGGGTTCTGGCCAAAAACATTCAGTACTTC.